Listed below are T cell receptor beta chains from one sample, sequenced in a study of shared clonotypes between healthy human individuals. TCRdb's copy holds only in-frame clones and misses some; the assay was immunoSEQ multiplex PCR. The sample holds 650,000 to 800,000 clones, 92% seen once. The sequenced material came from naive CD8+ T cells sorted from blood. All receptors derive from a man aged 25 to 40 in good health. The CDR3 runs from the conserved cysteine through the conserved F or W. Fields, in order: clone size, J gene, D gene, V gene, CDR3 DNA, CDR3 protein. The D gene is left open where the match is weak. For some rows the clone size is stated as once, few or many, or as a class when expanded; others skip it.

size: .
J: TRBJ2-1
D: .
V: TRBV6-1
DNA: TGTGCCAGCAGTGAAGGAGGGCCCCCCTACAATGAGCAGTTCTTC
CDR3: CASSEGGPPYNEQFF

size: .
J: TRBJ2-3
D: TRBD2
V: TRBV2
DNA: TGTGCCAGCAGTGAAGGGCCTAGCGGGAGGGTTTCAGATACGCAGTATTTT
CDR3: CASSEGPSGRVSDTQYF

size: .
J: TRBJ2-1
D: .
V: TRBV27
DNA: TGTGCCAGCAGTTTATTGGGAGGCTCCTACAATGAGCAGTTCTTC
CDR3: CASSLLGGSYNEQFF

size: .
J: TRBJ2-3
D: .
V: TRBV7-9
DNA: TGTGCCAGCACCTCTCAATTGGGGGTTCACGTAACTACAGATACGCAGTATTTT
CDR3: CASTSQLGVHVTTDTQYF

size: .
J: TRBJ1-1
D: .
V: TRBV10-3
DNA: TGTGCCATCAGTGCCGGGACAATGGGCACTGAAGCTTTCTTT
CDR3: CAISAGTMGTEAFF

size: .
J: TRBJ2-1
D: .
V: TRBV6-5
DNA: TGTGCCAGCAGTTATAACGAGCAGTTCTTC
CDR3: CASSYNEQFF

size: .
J: TRBJ2-1
D: TRBD1
V: TRBV7-9
DNA: TGTGCCAGCAGCTTTGCCGGGACAGGGGGGGTGGATGAGCAGTTCTTC
CDR3: CASSFAGTGGVDEQFF

size: .
J: TRBJ1-1
D: .
V: TRBV29-1
DNA: TGCAGCGTTGAGTACGACACTGAAGCTTTCTTT
CDR3: CSVEYDTEAFF

size: .
J: TRBJ2-1
D: TRBD1
V: TRBV5-1
DNA: TGCGCCAGCAATCCTACAGGGGGGTATTACAATGAGCAGTTCTTC
CDR3: CASNPTGGYYNEQFF

size: once
J: TRBJ2-7
D: .
V: TRBV29-1
DNA: TGCAGCGTTGTTGGGGGTCTGCGAGAGCAGTACTTC
CDR3: CSVVGGLREQYF

size: .
J: TRBJ1-3
D: .
V: TRBV2
DNA: TGTGCCAGCAGTGAAAGTCAAGGTGACTCTGGAAACACCATATATTTT
CDR3: CASSESQGDSGNTIYF

size: .
J: TRBJ2-3
D: TRBD1
V: TRBV19
DNA: TGTGCCAGTAGTTCGACAGGGGCCACAGATACGCAGTATTTT
CDR3: CASSSTGATDTQYF

size: .
J: TRBJ1-4
D: .
V: TRBV5-4
DNA: TGTGCCAGCAGACCGGACGGCGACGATGAAAAACTGTTTTTT
CDR3: CASRPDGDDEKLFF

size: .
J: TRBJ2-1
D: .
V: TRBV27
DNA: TGTGCCAGCAGTTTCACGGAAGACAATGAGCAGTTCTTC
CDR3: CASSFTEDNEQFF

size: few
J: TRBJ2-3
D: .
V: TRBV6-1
DNA: TGTGCCAGCACTCGAGGGGGGCTTAGGACAGATACGCAGTATTTT
CDR3: CASTRGGLRTDTQYF

size: .
J: TRBJ2-7
D: .
V: TRBV28
DNA: TGTGCCAGCAGTCTTTTCGGAGGTTTCTACGAGCAGTACTTC
CDR3: CASSLFGGFYEQYF

size: .
J: TRBJ2-1
D: .
V: TRBV12-5
DNA: TGTGCTAGTGGTTTGGATCCGGTGGGTAATGAGCAGTTCTTC
CDR3: CASGLDPVGNEQFF

size: .
J: TRBJ2-1
D: .
V: TRBV6-1
DNA: TGTGCCAGCAGTGAAGCGGCGGGGAAATACAATGAGCAGTTCTTC
CDR3: CASSEAAGKYNEQFF